The 20 T cell receptor beta chains given below trace back to one sample, sequenced in a study of Ad26.COV2.S vaccination and SARS-CoV-2 variants. Profiling relied on immunoSEQ multiplex PCR, and the TCRdb table lists in-frame clones only, not all of them. Altogether roughly 400,000 clones are present, 90% being singletons, with the ten largest covering less than 5.5%. Treatment here: about 20 received Ad26.COV2.S at low or high dose, single or two shots; several received placebo; per-sample allocation not given. It was on day 63 after the first vaccine or placebo injection that samples were taken. The sample consisted of peripheral blood, taken in a trial of Ad26.COV2.S vaccine versus placebo. All receptors come from a person between 18 and 60 years old who received the Ad26.COV2.S COVID-19 vaccine or a placebo.

The DNA of the CDR3 is TGCAGCGTTGTTGATCCGGGGAACTATGGCTACACCTTC. Protein product: CSVVDPGNYGYTF. This chain links TRBV29-1 with TRBJ1-2; unclear D gene. CDR3 length: 13 amino acids. Trimming stripped 4 bases from V and 2 bases from J, with 11 bases between. Germline CDR1 and CDR2: SQVTM and ANQGSEA.

The V gene is TRBV30, the J gene TRBJ1-5; 9 nucleotides agree with TRBD1. Looked up from germline, CDR1 is GTSNPN and CDR2 is SVGIG (reference sequence). The junction had 7 bases not matched to a gene; V was cut back by 4 bases and J by 6 bases. CDR3 length: 14 residues. The CDR3 is CAWKGQGLSQPQHF. As DNA, the CDR3 is TGTGCCTGGAAGGGACAGGGATTATCTCAGCCCCAGCATTTT.

The chain has TRBV28 and TRBJ1-2; D uncertain. The ends were cut back, 8 bases at V and 4 bases at J, with 8 bases in the middle. This CDR3 has 11 amino acids. Germline V gene sequence: CDR1 MDHEN, CDR2 SYDVKM. The CDR3 loop is CASEGIYGYTF. Written as DNA, the CDR3 is TGTGCCAGCGAGGGTATCTATGGCTACACCTTC.

This chain links TRBV5-6 with TRBJ2-2; a possible D gene is TRBD1 (5 bases). The germline V gene has CDR1 SGHDT and CDR2 YYEEEE. V gave up 4 bases and J gave up 3 bases, with 16 bases separating them. This CDR3 region has 16 residues. CDR3 sequence reads: CASSLGQEPYTGELFF. DNA of the CDR3: TGTGCCAGCAGCCTGGGGCAGGAGCCTTACACCGGGGAGCTGTTTTTT.

The V and J genes are TRBV5-1 and TRBJ2-1; weak D call: TRBD2 (6 bases). The ends were cut back, 4 bases at V and 2 bases at J, with 13 bases in the middle. CDR3 size: 15 residues. Germline CDR1 and CDR2: SGHRS and YFSETQ. CDR3 in amino acids: CASSPGGRTYNEQFF. The CDR3, as DNA: TGCGCCAGCAGCCCTGGAGGGAGGACCTACAATGAGCAGTTCTTC.

On this clone: Other DNA sequences in this specimen translate into the identical CDR3. The J gene is TRBJ2-7, the V gene TRBV11-1; D is perhaps TRBD1 or TRBD2 (5 bases each). The V end was cut by 3 bases, the J end by 0 bases, with 9 bases between. Germline CDR1 SGHAT, CDR2 FQDESV (reference sequence). This CDR3 comprises 14 residues. The CDR3 protein is CASSFEGSSYEQYF. The CDR3 nucleotides read TGTGCCAGCAGCTTTGAGGGGAGCTCCTACGAGCAGTACTTC.

The chain has TRBV19 and TRBJ2-2, with D perhaps TRBD1 (6 bases). The CDR3 loop spans 14 amino acids. The germline V gene encodes CDR1 LNHDA and CDR2 SQIVND (reference sequence). Trimming shortened V by 10 bases and J by 0 bases, and 12 bases separated the two germline ends. The CDR3 loop reads CATGQSANTGELFF. DNA of the CDR3: TGTGCCACCGGACAGAGCGCGAACACCGGGGAGCTGTTTTTT.

This clone has just one count. The chain combines TRBV4-2 with TRBJ1-6, with no clear D. The CDR3 sequence is 22 residues long. V was pared by 4 bases and J by 0 bases, with 28 bases between. CDR1 LGHNA and CDR2 YNFKEQ come from the germline V gene. CDR3 DNA: TGTGCCAGCAGCCCGACCTGGTTACCGCGACAACAACAAAGCTCCTATAATTCACCCCTCCACTTT. Amino acids: CASSPTWLPRQQQSSYNSPLHF.

The J gene is TRBJ1-2, the V gene TRBV15, with D perhaps TRBD1 (6 bases). CDR1 and CDR2 (germline): LNHNV, YYDKDF (reference sequence). The CDR3 totals 18 residues. V was pared by 3 bases and J by 6 bases, with 26 bases between. The CDR3: CATSSILPWDTEANGYTF. CDR3 DNA sequence: TGTGCCACCAGCAGTATTCTCCCATGGGACACCGAAGCCAATGGCTACACCTTC.

This sequence joins TRBV7-2 and TRBJ2-5; D might be TRBD1 or TRBD2, each matching 5 bases. V shed 0 bases and J shed 4 bases, with 6 bases lying between them. Per the germline V gene, CDR1 is SGHTA and CDR2 is FQGNSA. CDR3 length equals 13 residues. Here the CDR3 DNA reads TGTGCCAGCAGCTTAGCGAGGGGAGAGACCCAGTACTTC. This translates into CASSLARGETQYF.

This clone was seen once. This sequence joins TRBV2 and TRBJ1-2, with D perhaps matching TRBD1 (5 bases). The V end was cut by 6 bases, the J end by 0 bases, with 14 bases between. Germline assignment: CDR1 SNHLY and CDR2 FYNNEI. The CDR3 is 15 amino acids. The CDR3 reads CASSRGTQANYGYTF. The CDR3 DNA follows: TGTGCCAGCAGCCGTGGGACGCAAGCTAACTATGGCTACACCTTC.

J is TRBJ1-1 and V is TRBV5-6; D gene uncertain. The V end was cut by 1 base, the J end by 0 bases, with 7 bases between. Germline loops: CDR1 SGHDT, CDR2 YYEEEE. The CDR3 contains 14 residues. The CDR3 DNA reads TGTGCCAGCAGCTTGCGGCAGGTGAACACTGAAGCTTTCTTT. Amino acids: CASSLRQVNTEAFF.

A single count supports this clone. The rearrangement links TRBV30 to TRBJ2-5; TRBD1 matches at 7 bases. The CDR3 consists of 15 residues. V shed 3 bases, J shed 5 bases, and the junction held 12 bases outside the gene matches. Germline assignment: CDR1 GTSNPN and CDR2 SVGIG (reference sequence). The CDR3 here is CAWRGQLETYETQYF. The CDR3 region has the DNA TGTGCCTGGAGGGGACAGCTCGAAACGTACGAGACCCAGTACTTC.

The chain links TRBV2 to TRBJ1-2; 9 nucleotides line up with TRBD1. The trim removed 6 bases at V and 5 bases at J, leaving 7 bases unmatched. Germline CDR1 reads SNHLY; CDR2 reads FYNNEI. The CDR3 runs to 14 residues. This CDR3 is CASRAGQGPYGYTF. The CDR3 region has the DNA TGTGCCAGCAGAGCGGGACAGGGTCCTTATGGCTACACCTTC.

The CDR3 DNA reads TGTGCCAGAAGCTTGGAGACAGGGTGGCGTGGGACAGATACGCAGTATTTT. The encoded protein is CARSLETGWRGTDTQYF. The chain joins TRBV5-3 to TRBJ2-3; 7 nucleotides match TRBD1. TRBV5-3 is flagged as an ORF with uncertain function. This CDR3 is 17 amino acids long. Unmatched junction bases numbered 10, after V lost 0 bases and J lost 3 bases.

This rearrangement joins TRBV6-1 to TRBJ2-3; tentatively, D is TRBD1 (5 bases). Germline V gene data show CDR1 as MNHNS and CDR2 as SASEGT. The CDR3 spans 13 residues. Trimming removed 5 bases at V and 5 bases at J, with 11 bases between. The CDR3 DNA is TGTGCCAGCAGTTCTCCACAGGAAGATACGCAGTATTTT. Translated, it gives CASSSPQEDTQYF.

In the case of this clone: Other nucleotide sequences in the sample specify the same CDR3. The chain is built from TRBV2 and TRBJ2-1; no definite D call. Per germline, CDR1 SNHLY and CDR2 FYNNEI. The CDR3 consists of 15 residues. The V end was cut by 3 bases, the J end by 0 bases, with 9 bases between. CDR3 bases: TGTGCCAGCAGTGAGCGCGGAAGCTCCTACAATGAGCAGTTCTTC. Translated: CASSERGSSYNEQFF. Together with reference TRBV2 and TRBJ2-1, the CDR3 gives the full variable domain: EPEVTQTPSHQVTQMGQEVILRCVPISNHLYFYWYRQILGQKVEFLVSFYNNEISEKSEIFDDQFSVERPDGSNFTLKIRSTKLEDSAMYFCASSERGSSYNEQFFGPGTRLTVL.

The V call is TRBV7-2, the J call TRBJ2-3, with 12 bases fitting TRBD2. Germline loops: CDR1 SGHTA, CDR2 FQGNSA. The CDR3 has 15 amino acids. V shed 6 bases and J 4 bases; nucleotides not matched to a gene: 5. This CDR3 is CASRQTSGSADTQYF. The CDR3 bases are TGTGCCAGCAGACAGACTAGCGGGAGCGCAGATACGCAGTATTTT.

This clone was seen repeatedly, ten times or more. The rearrangement joins TRBV6-2 or TRBV6-3 to TRBJ1-1; possible D gene TRBD1, 6 bases. Trimming took 2 bases from V and 7 from J, leaving 17 bases between them. This CDR3 region has 15 residues. CDR1 and CDR2 (germline): MNHEY, SVGEGT. CDR3: CASSYMGGRQNEAFF. DNA of the CDR3: TGTGCCAGCAGTTACATGGGGGGGCGACAGAATGAAGCTTTCTTT.

Only a few counts were recorded for this clone. The rearrangement joins TRBV7-7 to TRBJ2-5; 8 nucleotides align to TRBD2. J was trimmed by 4 bases and V by 4 bases; bases with no gene match: 11. The germline gives CDR1 SSHAT, CDR2 FNYEAQ (reference sequence). There are 16 residues in the CDR3. The CDR3 DNA sequence: TGTGCCAGCAGCTCACGACCGGGACTAGGAATAGAGACCCAGTACTTC. The encoded protein is CASSSRPGLGIETQYF. Looking up the rest from reference TRBV7-7 and TRBJ2-5 gives the full variable domain: GAGVSQSPRYKVTKRGQDVTLRCDPISSHATLYWYQQALGQGPEFLTYFNYEAQPDKSGLPSDRFSAERPEGSISTLTIQRTEQRDSAMYRCASSSRPGLGIETQYFGPGTRLLVL.